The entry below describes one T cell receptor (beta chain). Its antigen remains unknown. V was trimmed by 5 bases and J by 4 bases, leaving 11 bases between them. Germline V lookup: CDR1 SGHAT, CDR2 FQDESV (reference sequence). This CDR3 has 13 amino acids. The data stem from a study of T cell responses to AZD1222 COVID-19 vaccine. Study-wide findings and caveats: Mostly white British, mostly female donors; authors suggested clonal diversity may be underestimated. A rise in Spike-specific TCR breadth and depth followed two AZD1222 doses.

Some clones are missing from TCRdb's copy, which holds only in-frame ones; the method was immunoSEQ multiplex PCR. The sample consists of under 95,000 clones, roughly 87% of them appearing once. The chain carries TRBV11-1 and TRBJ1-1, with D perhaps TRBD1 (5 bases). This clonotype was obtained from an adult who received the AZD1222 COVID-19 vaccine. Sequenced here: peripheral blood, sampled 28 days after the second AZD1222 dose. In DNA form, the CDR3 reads TGTGCCAGCAGCCGCTTTGGGACCACTGAAGCTTTCTTT. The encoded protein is CASSRFGTTEAFF.